These T cell receptor beta chains were read from a single sample in a study of blood T cell repertoires in COVID-19. TCRdb's copy holds only in-frame clones and misses some; the assay was immunoSEQ multiplex PCR. This sample has about 200,000 clones, with 88% found just once. The sequencing input was peripheral blood. These receptors were obtained from a human donor in a cohort sampled during active COVID-19. Each CDR3 is given with its conserved first and last residue. A D gene is named only where the DNA matches it firmly. The size of a clone is reported for some rows only, either as once, few or many, or as a class for expanded clones.

CDR3 protein,CDR3 DNA,D gene,V gene,clone size,J gene
CASSLRQVPGETQYF,TGTGCCAGCAGCCTAAGACAGGTACCTGGGGAGACCCAGTACTTC,-,TRBV7-8,-,TRBJ2-5
CASTLRDLSYEQYF,TGTGCCAGCACCCTCCGGGACTTATCCTACGAGCAGTACTTC,-,TRBV28,-,TRBJ2-7
CASSLRGGVGDTQYF,TGTGCCAGCAGTTTAAGGGGAGGGGTCGGAGATACGCAGTATTTT,TRBD2,TRBV28,once,TRBJ2-3
CASSVGGGASGSTDTQYF,TGTGCCAGCAGCGTCGGAGGCGGGGCTAGCGGGAGCACAGATACGCAGTATTTT,TRBD2,TRBV9,-,TRBJ2-3
CASSVFGSSEQYF,TGTGCCAGCAGTGTCTTCGGGTCCTCCGAGCAGTACTTC,-,TRBV2,-,TRBJ2-7
CASSNMESTEAFF,TGTGCCAGCAGTAATATGGAGAGCACTGAAGCTTTCTTT,-,TRBV6-5,-,TRBJ1-1
CASSLAGLAGSSYEQYF,TGCGCCAGCAGCTTGGCCGGTCTAGCGGGATCCTCCTACGAGCAGTACTTC,TRBD2,TRBV5-1,-,TRBJ2-7
CASSEVGGGGYTF,TGTGCCAGCAGTGAAGTTGGGGGCGGAGGCTACACCTTC,-,TRBV6-1,-,TRBJ1-2
CASSPPGGSMNTEAFF,TGTGCCAGCTCACCACCAGGAGGGAGTATGAACACTGAAGCTTTCTTT,-,TRBV18,-,TRBJ1-1
CASSLLVGPGQYTEAFF,TGTGCCAGCAGTTTATTGGTAGGTCCAGGGCAGTACACTGAAGCTTTCTTT,-,TRBV27,-,TRBJ1-1
CASSYGTGSGQPQHF,TGTGCCAGCAGTTACGGAACAGGGTCGGGTCAGCCCCAGCATTTT,-,TRBV6-2/TRBV6-3,-,TRBJ1-5
CAVSGGGNSYNEQFF,TGTGCCGTAAGTGGCGGGGGGAACTCCTACAATGAGCAGTTCTTC,TRBD2,TRBV7-2,-,TRBJ2-1
CASSFPRQNQPQHF,TGTGCCAGCAGTTTCCCAAGACAGAATCAGCCCCAGCATTTT,-,TRBV28,-,TRBJ1-5
CASGAGPNYGYTF,TGTGCCAGCGGGGCAGGACCTAACTATGGCTACACCTTC,-,TRBV27,once,TRBJ1-2
CASRRREGLYEQYF,TGTGCCAGCAGGAGGCGGGAGGGCCTCTACGAGCAGTACTTC,TRBD2,TRBV11-2,once,TRBJ2-7
CAWSTPVPNQPQHF,TGTGCCTGGAGTACCCCGGTCCCCAATCAGCCCCAGCATTTT,-,TRBV30,-,TRBJ1-5
CASSRTGANTEAFF,TGTGCCAGCTCACGAACAGGGGCGAACACTGAAGCTTTCTTT,TRBD1,TRBV18,-,TRBJ1-1
CASTRTSSNNEQFF,TGTGCCAGCACCCGGACTAGCTCGAACAATGAGCAGTTCTTC,TRBD2,TRBV5-4,-,TRBJ2-1
CASSQGTRETQYF,TGTGCCAGCAGCCAAGGGACACGCGAGACCCAGTACTTC,-,TRBV3-1/TRBV3-2,-,TRBJ2-5
CASSYGTPPKETQYF,TGTGCCAGCAGTTACGGGACTCCACCCAAGGAGACCCAGTACTTC,-,TRBV6-5,-,TRBJ2-5
CASSNRHDLSSGNTIYF,TGCGCCAGCAGCAACAGACACGATCTGAGCTCTGGAAACACCATATATTTT,-,TRBV5-1,-,TRBJ1-3
CASSQDSGENQPQHF,TGCGCCAGCAGCCAAGATTCGGGAGAGAATCAGCCCCAGCATTTT,-,TRBV4-1,-,TRBJ1-5
CASSFQGARTEAFF,TGTGCCAGCAGTTTTCAGGGGGCCCGGACTGAAGCTTTCTTT,TRBD1,TRBV27,-,TRBJ1-1
CARRGPREPQHF,TGTGCCAGGAGAGGCCCGCGGGAGCCCCAGCATTTT,-,TRBV6-5,few,TRBJ1-5
CASSRGGAYEQYF,TGTGCCAGCTCCCGCGGGGGGGCTTACGAGCAGTACTTC,TRBD2,TRBV18,-,TRBJ2-7
CASKTQGGYGYTF,TGTGCCAGCAAAACACAGGGTGGCTATGGCTACACCTTC,-,TRBV9,-,TRBJ1-2
CASSVGSGRAVETQYF,TGTGCCAGCAGCGTAGGGAGCGGGAGGGCCGTGGAGACCCAGTACTTC,TRBD2,TRBV9,-,TRBJ2-5
CASSLSRQGTGELFF,TGTGCCAGCAGTTTATCCCGCCAGGGAACCGGGGAGCTGTTTTTT,-,TRBV27,once,TRBJ2-2
CASLPTSGGAGGPDTQYF,TGTGCCAGCTTGCCTACTAGCGGGGGGGCCGGGGGGCCAGATACGCAGTATTTT,TRBD2,TRBV19,-,TRBJ2-3